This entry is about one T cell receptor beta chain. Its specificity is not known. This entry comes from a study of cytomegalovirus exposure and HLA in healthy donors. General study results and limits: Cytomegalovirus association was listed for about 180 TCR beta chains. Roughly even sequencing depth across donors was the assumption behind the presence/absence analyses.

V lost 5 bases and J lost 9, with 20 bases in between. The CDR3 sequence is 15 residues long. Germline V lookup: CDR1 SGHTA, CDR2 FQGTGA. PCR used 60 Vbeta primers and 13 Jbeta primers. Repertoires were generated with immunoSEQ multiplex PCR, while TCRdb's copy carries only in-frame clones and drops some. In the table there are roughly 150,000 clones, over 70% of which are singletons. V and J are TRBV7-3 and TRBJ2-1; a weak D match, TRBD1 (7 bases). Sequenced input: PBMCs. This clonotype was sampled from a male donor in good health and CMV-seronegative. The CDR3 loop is CASSPQANQGGEQFF. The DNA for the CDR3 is TGTGCCAGCAGCCCCCAAGCGAACCAGGGGGGTGAGCAGTTCTTC.